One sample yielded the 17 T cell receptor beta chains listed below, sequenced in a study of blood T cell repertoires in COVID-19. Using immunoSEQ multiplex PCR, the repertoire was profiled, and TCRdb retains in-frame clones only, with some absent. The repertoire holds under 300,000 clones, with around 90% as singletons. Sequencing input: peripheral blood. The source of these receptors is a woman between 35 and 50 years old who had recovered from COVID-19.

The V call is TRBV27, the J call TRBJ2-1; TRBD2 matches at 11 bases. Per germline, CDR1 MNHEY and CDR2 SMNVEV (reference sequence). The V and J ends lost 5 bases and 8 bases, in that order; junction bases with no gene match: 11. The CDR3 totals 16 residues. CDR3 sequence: CASSPLNGLAGYEQFF. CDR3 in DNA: TGTGCCAGCAGTCCATTGAACGGACTAGCGGGCTATGAGCAGTTCTTC.

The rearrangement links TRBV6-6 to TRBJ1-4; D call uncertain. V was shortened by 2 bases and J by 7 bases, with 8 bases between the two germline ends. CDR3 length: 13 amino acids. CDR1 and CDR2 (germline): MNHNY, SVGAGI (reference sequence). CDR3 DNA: TGTGCCAGCAGTTACGAGTGGAGTGAAAAACTGTTTTTT. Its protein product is CASSYEWSEKLFF.

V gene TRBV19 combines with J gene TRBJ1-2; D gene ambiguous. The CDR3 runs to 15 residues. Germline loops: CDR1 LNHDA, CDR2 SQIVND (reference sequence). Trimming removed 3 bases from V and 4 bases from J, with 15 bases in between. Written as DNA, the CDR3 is TGTGCCAGTAGTATGCCGGGAACCGGGAGCTATGGCTACACCTTC. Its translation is CASSMPGTGSYGYTF.

The CDR3, as DNA: TGTGCCAGCAGTTTAAAGGCTAGCGGAGGCGGGGATACGCAGTATTTT. Encoded protein: CASSLKASGGGDTQYF. The chain is built from TRBV27 and TRBJ2-3, with 7 bases matching TRBD2. Germline CDR1 reads MNHEY; CDR2 reads SMNVEV (reference sequence). The CDR3 extends over 16 amino acids. With V trimmed by 2 bases and J by 6 bases, 11 bases remained unmatched.

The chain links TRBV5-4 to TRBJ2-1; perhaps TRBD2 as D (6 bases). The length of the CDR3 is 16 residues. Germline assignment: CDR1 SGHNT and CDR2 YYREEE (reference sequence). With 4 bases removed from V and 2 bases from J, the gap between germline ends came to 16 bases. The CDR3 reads CASSPGGEEAYNEQFF. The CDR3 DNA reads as TGTGCCAGCAGCCCCGGGGGAGAGGAGGCCTACAATGAGCAGTTCTTC.

The chain's CDR3 is CASTLWGGRTGELFF. Here the CDR3 DNA reads TGTGCCAGCACTCTATGGGGGGGGCGGACCGGGGAGCTGTTTTTT. V gene TRBV28 combines with J gene TRBJ2-2, with D possibly matching TRBD2 (7 bases). V was trimmed by 7 bases and J by 5 bases, leaving 17 bases between them. Germline CDR1 MDHEN, CDR2 SYDVKM. This CDR3 is built from 15 residues.

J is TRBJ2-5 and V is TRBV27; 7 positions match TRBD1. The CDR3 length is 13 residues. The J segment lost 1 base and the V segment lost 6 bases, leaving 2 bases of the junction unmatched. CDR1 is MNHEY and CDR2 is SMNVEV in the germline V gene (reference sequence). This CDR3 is CASRGQLQETQYF. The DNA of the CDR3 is TGTGCCAGCAGGGGACAGCTCCAAGAGACCCAGTACTTC.

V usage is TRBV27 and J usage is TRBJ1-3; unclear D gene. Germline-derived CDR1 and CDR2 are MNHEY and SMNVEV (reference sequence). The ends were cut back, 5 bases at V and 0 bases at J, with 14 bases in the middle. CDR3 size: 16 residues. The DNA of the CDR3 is TGTGCCAGCAGTCCTGGCGGTTACCGCTCTGGAAACACCATATATTTT. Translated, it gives CASSPGGYRSGNTIYF.

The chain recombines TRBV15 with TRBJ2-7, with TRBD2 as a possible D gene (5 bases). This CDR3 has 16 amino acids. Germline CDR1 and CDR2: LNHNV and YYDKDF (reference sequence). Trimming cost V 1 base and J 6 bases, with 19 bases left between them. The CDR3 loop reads CATSRVTYGGPSEQYF. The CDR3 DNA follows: TGTGCCACCAGCAGAGTTACGTACGGCGGGCCTAGCGAGCAGTACTTC.

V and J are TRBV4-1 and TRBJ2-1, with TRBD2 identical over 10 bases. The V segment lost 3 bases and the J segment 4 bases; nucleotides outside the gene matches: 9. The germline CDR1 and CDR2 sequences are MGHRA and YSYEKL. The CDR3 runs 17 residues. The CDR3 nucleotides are TGCGCCAGCAGCCAGCGGCTAGCGGGAGAGGAGTACAATGAGCAGTTCTTC. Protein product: CASSQRLAGEEYNEQFF.

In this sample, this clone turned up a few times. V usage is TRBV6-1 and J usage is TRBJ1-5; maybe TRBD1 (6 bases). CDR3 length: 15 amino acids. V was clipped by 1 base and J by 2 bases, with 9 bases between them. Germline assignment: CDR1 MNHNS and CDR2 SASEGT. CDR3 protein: CASSEEAGGNQPQHF. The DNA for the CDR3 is TGTGCCAGCAGTGAAGAGGCAGGGGGCAATCAGCCCCAGCATTTT.

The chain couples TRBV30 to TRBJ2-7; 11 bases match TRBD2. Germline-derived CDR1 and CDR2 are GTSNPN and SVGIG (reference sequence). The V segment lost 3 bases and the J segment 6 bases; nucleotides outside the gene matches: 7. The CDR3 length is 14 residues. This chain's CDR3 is CAWSTGGTSGEQYF. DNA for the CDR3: TGTGCCTGGAGCACGGGGGGGACTAGCGGCGAGCAGTACTTC.

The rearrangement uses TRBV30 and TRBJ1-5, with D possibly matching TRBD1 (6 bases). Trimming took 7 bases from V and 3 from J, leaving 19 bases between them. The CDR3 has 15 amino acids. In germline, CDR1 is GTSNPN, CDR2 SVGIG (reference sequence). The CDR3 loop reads CASGPGGWDNQPQHF. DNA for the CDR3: TGTGCCTCGGGACCGGGGGGCTGGGACAATCAGCCCCAGCATTTT. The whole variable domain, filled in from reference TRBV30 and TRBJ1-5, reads SQTIHQWPATLVQPVGSPLSLECTVEGTSNPNLYWYRQAAGRGLQLLFYSVGIGQISSEVPQNLSASRPQDRQFILSSKKLLLSDSGFYLCASGPGGWDNQPQHFGDGTRLSIL.

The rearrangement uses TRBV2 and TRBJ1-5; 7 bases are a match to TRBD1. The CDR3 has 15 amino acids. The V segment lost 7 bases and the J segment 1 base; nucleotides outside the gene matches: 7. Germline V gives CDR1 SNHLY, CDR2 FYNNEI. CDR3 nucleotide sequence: TGTGCCAGCATGGGGCAGGGGGGCAGCAATCAGCCCCAGCATTTT. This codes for CASMGQGGSNQPQHF.

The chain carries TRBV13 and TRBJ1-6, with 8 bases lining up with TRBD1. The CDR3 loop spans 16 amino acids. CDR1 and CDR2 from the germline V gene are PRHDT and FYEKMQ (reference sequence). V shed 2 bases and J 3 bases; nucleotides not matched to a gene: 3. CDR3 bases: TGTGCCAGCAGCTTACTGGACAGGGACTATAATTCACCCCTCCACTTT. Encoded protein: CASSLLDRDYNSPLHF.

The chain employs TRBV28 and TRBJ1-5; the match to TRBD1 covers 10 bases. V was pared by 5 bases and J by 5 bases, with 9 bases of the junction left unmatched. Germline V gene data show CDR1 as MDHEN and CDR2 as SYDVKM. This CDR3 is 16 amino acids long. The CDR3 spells CASSPHSGTGDQPQHF. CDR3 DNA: TGTGCCAGCAGTCCCCACTCCGGGACAGGGGATCAGCCCCAGCATTTT.

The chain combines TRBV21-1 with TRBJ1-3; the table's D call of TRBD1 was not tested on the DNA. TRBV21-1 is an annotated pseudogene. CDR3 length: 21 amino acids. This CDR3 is CASSSRDRSLTSPRSGNTIYF. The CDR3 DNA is TGTGCCAGCAGCAGTCGGGACAGATCTCTAACCTCTCCTCGCTCTGGAAACACCATATATTTT.